Following are 14 T cell receptor beta chains from one sample sequenced in a study of long-term antiretroviral therapy in people with HIV. At the survey level, the v3.0 immunoSEQ assay was run. Assay used: immunoSEQ multiplex PCR; TCRdb lists only in-frame clones, some missing. Of about 24,000 clones in the sample, 70% to 85% are singletons; the top ten hold around 6.1%. The sequencing used unsorted PBMCs, collected 4.4 years after starting antiretroviral therapy. The receptors derive from a man aged 25 to 45 with HIV.

The chain uses TRBV27 and TRBJ2-1; 12 bases align to TRBD2. This CDR3 is built from 16 residues. Germline-derived CDR1 and CDR2 are MNHEY and SMNVEV (reference sequence). Trimming at V came to 0 bases and at J to 6 bases, leaving 3 bases not matched to a gene. The CDR3 loop reads CASSLSTSGSVNEQFF. The CDR3 DNA reads TGTGCCAGCAGTTTATCGACTAGCGGGAGTGTCAATGAGCAGTTCTTC.

The J gene is TRBJ1-2, the V gene TRBV19, with D perhaps matching TRBD1 (5 bases). V lost 6 bases, J lost 7 bases, and 27 bases lay in between. The CDR3 has 17 residues. Looked up from germline, CDR1 is LNHDA and CDR2 is SQIVND (reference sequence). The CDR3 loop reads CASREMGGELAPFGYTF. The CDR3 DNA is TGTGCCAGTAGGGAGATGGGGGGAGAGCTTGCCCCCTTTGGCTACACCTTC.

This sequence joins TRBV9 and TRBJ2-7; tentative D call: TRBD2 (7 bases). Germline CDR1 is SGDLS and CDR2 is YYNGEE. This CDR3 has 14 residues. Trimming pared 0 bases from V and 5 bases from J, leaving 12 bases between. The CDR3 nucleotides read TGTGCCAGCAGCGTAGCCGGAGGGGGGGACGAGCAGTACTTC. It is translated as CASSVAGGGDEQYF.

V and J are TRBV4-3 and TRBJ2-3; D is perhaps TRBD2 (6 bases). The germline V gene encodes CDR1 LGHNA and CDR2 YSLEER. The V gene lost 4 bases and the J gene lost 6 bases, with 20 bases spanning the gap. The CDR3 is made up of 16 amino acids. DNA of the CDR3: TGCGCCAGCAGCCGAGGGCTAGCGAGCCTAACGGATACGCAGTATTTT. Its translation is CASSRGLASLTDTQYF.

This sequence joins TRBV6-5 and TRBJ2-7; D uncertain. Germline V gene lookup returns CDR1 MNHEY and CDR2 SVGAGI. The germline V and J ends were trimmed by 5 bases and 2 bases, with 13 bases remaining between them. The CDR3 has 14 residues. The CDR3 DNA sequence: TGTGCCAGCAGTCCCGGTGGGCCCCCCTACGAGCAGTACTTC. Translated: CASSPGGPPYEQYF.

Only one count was recorded for this clone. One end of the junction does not line up with germline, which may come from a read error. This rearrangement joins TRBV6-5 to TRBJ1-1; D is unresolved. Germline-derived CDR1 and CDR2 are MNHEY and SVGAGI. The CDR3 totals 15 residues. The chain's CDR3 is CASSYSRGMKTEAFF. CDR3 coding DNA: TGTGCCAGCAGTTACTCGCGAGGGATGAAGACTGAAGCTTTCTTT.

The chain combines TRBV27 with TRBJ1-2; 7 nucleotides match TRBD1. The CDR3 is 14 amino acids. The V segment lost 5 bases and the J segment 2 bases; nucleotides outside the gene matches: 5. From germline, CDR1 is MNHEY and CDR2 SMNVEV (reference sequence). The CDR3 protein is CASSITGDNYGYTF. The CDR3, as DNA: TGTGCCAGCAGTATAACAGGGGACAACTATGGCTACACCTTC.

The count of this clone is one. The chain couples TRBV4-1 to TRBJ1-2; possibly TRBD1 for D (6 bases). V shed 1 base and J shed 6 bases, with 15 bases lying between them. This CDR3 is 15 amino acids long. Germline assignment: CDR1 MGHRA and CDR2 YSYEKL. In DNA form, the CDR3 reads TGCGCCAGCAGCCAAGTGGGAGGTAGGGGGGATGGCTACACCTTC. This translates into CASSQVGGRGDGYTF.

This chain links TRBV6-1 with TRBJ1-2; D remains ambiguous. The CDR3 runs to 11 residues. Deletions cut 0 bases from V and 9 bases from J, with 5 bases between. CDR1 is MNHNS, CDR2 SASEGT, per germline. This CDR3 is CASSEAISYTF. DNA for the CDR3: TGTGCCAGCAGTGAAGCGATTAGCTACACCTTC.

In its sample, this clone was seen once. The rearrangement joins TRBV6-8 to TRBJ2-3; D perhaps matches TRBD1 (6 bases). Germline loops: CDR1 MNHGY, CDR2 SAAAGT. V lost 7 bases and J 4 bases, leaving 21 bases between the germline ends. This CDR3 spans 16 amino acids. The CDR3 here is CASTAGTTNRPDTQYF. CDR3 bases: TGTGCCAGCACGGCAGGGACAACAAATCGGCCAGATACGCAGTATTTT.

The rearrangement uses TRBV9 and TRBJ2-7; possible D gene TRBD2, 6 bases. The germline gives CDR1 SGDLS, CDR2 YYNGEE. The CDR3 has 14 amino acids. Deletions cut 3 bases from V and 3 bases from J, with 13 bases between. The DNA for the CDR3 is TGTGCCAGCAGCGCTGGAGGGGAGGACTACGAGCAGTACTTC. Protein sequence: CASSAGGEDYEQYF. The full variable domain, rest sourced from reference TRBV9 and TRBJ2-7, is DSGVTQTPKHLITATGQRVTLRCSPRSGDLSVYWYQQSLDQGLQFLIQYYNGEERAKGNILERFSAQQFPDLHSELNLSSLELGDSALYFCASSAGGEDYEQYFGPGTRLTVT.

Of note for this clone: The junction differs from germline at one of its ends, possibly a read error. The V and J genes are TRBV7-9 and TRBJ2-7; tentatively, D is TRBD2 (5 bases). From germline, CDR1 is SEHNR and CDR2 FQNEAQ (reference sequence). There are 14 residues in the CDR3. CDR3 sequence reads: CASSLAPGAYEQYF. The CDR3 coding sequence is TGTGCCAGCAGCCTAGCCCCTGGAGCCTACGAGCAGTACTTC.

This chain uses TRBV7-9 with TRBJ1-1; weak D call: TRBD1 (5 bases). Trimming removed 1 base from V and 1 base from J, with 7 bases in between. Germline V gives CDR1 SEHNR, CDR2 FQNEAQ (reference sequence). The CDR3 length is 14 residues. The CDR3 is CASSLGGTNTEAFF. CDR3 in DNA: TGTGCCAGCAGCTTAGGGGGCACGAACACTGAAGCTTTCTTT.

The chain recombines TRBV5-1 with TRBJ1-4; 7 bases fit TRBD1. The CDR3 is made up of 17 amino acids. With V trimmed by 0 bases and J by 6 bases, 11 bases remained unmatched. Germline assignment: CDR1 SGHRS and CDR2 YFSETQ. This chain's CDR3 is CASSLGVGEGAYEKLFF. The CDR3 nucleotides are TGCGCCAGCAGCTTGGGAGTCGGCGAGGGGGCTTATGAAAAACTGTTTTTT.